Listed here is a single T cell receptor (beta chain). The entry originates in a study of TIL therapy for anti-PD-1-resistant metastatic lung cancer. Time point: pre-treatment sample, taken before nivolumab and TIL therapy. Per the germline V gene, CDR1 is GTSNPN and CDR2 is SVGIG (reference sequence). There are 14 residues in the CDR3. The junction had 8 bases not matched to a gene; V was cut back by 3 bases and J by 7 bases. Sequencing used immunoSEQ v3. Sequenced by immunoSEQ multiplex PCR; TCRdb stores in-frame clones only, minus some. The sample shows approximately 60,000 clones, roughly 80% of them seen only once.

This rearrangement joins TRBV30 to TRBJ1-5; TRBD1 aligns across 8 bases. The sample here was blood, taken at baseline. The source of this sequence is a person between 25 and 80 years old with non-small cell lung cancer. The CDR3, as DNA: TGTGCCTGGAGCGGGGGACAGGCAGGCCAGCCCCAGCATTTT. This codes for CAWSGGQAGQPQHF.